The subject of this entry is one TCR beta chain. Per germline, CDR1 SGHRS and CDR2 YFSETQ. The V gene end was trimmed by 3 bases and the J gene end by 0 bases; junction bases not matched to a gene: 22. The CDR3 is made up of 24 amino acids. The table came from immunoSEQ multiplex PCR; TCRdb's copy has only in-frame clones and leaves some out. The repertoire holds 5,000 to 8,000 clones, with approximately 80% as singletons. This sample is part of a study of chemoradiotherapy in HPV16-positive cancers. The source is a human donor with HPV-associated anogenital cancer. The J gene is TRBJ2-1, the V gene TRBV5-1; 15 bases fit TRBD2. The sequenced sample was tumor tissue, obtained from a patient who underwent chemoradiotherapy. The DNA of the CDR3 is TGCGCCAGCAGCTCCCGCTCGGGGGGAGGAGGGACTAGCGGGGGGCAGAGCTCCTACAATGAGCAGTTCTTC. Translation gives CASSSRSGGGGTSGGQSSYNEQFF.